The next 9 T cell receptor beta chains were all read from a single sample in a study of neoadjuvant anti-PD-1 for oral cavity cancer. Method: immunoSEQ multiplex PCR; TCRdb's copy keeps in-frame clones and lacks some. The sample has around 60,000 clones; approximately 79% are singletons. The source was PBMCs, collected before nivolumab (anti-PD-1) treatment. The receptors here all came from a person aged 35-80 years with oral cavity squamous cell carcinoma.

This chain links TRBV27 with TRBJ1-5; D might be TRBD1 (6 bases). Germline CDR1 is MNHEY and CDR2 is SMNVEV (reference sequence). This CDR3 is built from 16 residues. Trimming took off 6 bases at V and 1 base at J, with 16 bases between the two ends. CDR3 in DNA: TGTGCCAGCAGCCCCGGATTCGGACAGAGCAATCAGCCCCAGCATTTT. Protein: CASSPGFGQSNQPQHF.

This rearrangement joins TRBV7-2 to TRBJ1-1; D call uncertain. Germline-derived CDR1 and CDR2 are SGHTA and FQGNSA. This CDR3 has 14 amino acids. V lost 5 bases and J 2 bases, leaving 12 bases between the germline ends. The CDR3 here is CASSLPTLNTEAFF. The CDR3 DNA is TGTGCCAGCAGCCTCCCGACACTCAACACTGAAGCTTTCTTT.

This clone has more than one count but fewer than ten. The chain combines TRBV6-1 with TRBJ2-2; D call uncertain. The CDR3 extends over 14 amino acids. The V end was cut by 2 bases, the J end by 1 base, with 5 bases between. Germline lookup yields CDR1 MNHNS and CDR2 SASEGT. The CDR3 sequence: CASSEKQNTGELFF. CDR3 sequence (DNA): TGTGCCAGCAGTGAAAAACAGAACACCGGGGAGCTGTTTTTT.

The gene calls are TRBV14 and TRBJ1-2; D not resolved. This CDR3 is 16 amino acids long. The V gene lost 4 bases and the J gene lost 2 bases, with 17 bases spanning the gap. Germline CDR1 is SGHDN and CDR2 is FVKESK. The CDR3 protein is CASSPGGVMRNYGYTF. CDR3 nucleotide sequence: TGTGCCAGCAGCCCCGGAGGAGTAATGAGGAACTATGGCTACACCTTC.

The rearrangement links TRBV7-6 to TRBJ2-1, with 7 bases matching TRBD2. V gave up 2 bases and J gave up 8 bases; unmatched junction bases: 3. The CDR3 contains 13 residues. CDR1 is SGHVS, CDR2 FNYEAQ, per germline. For the CDR3, the DNA is TGTGCCAGCAGCTTACAGGGAGGGTATGAGCAGTTCTTC. Amino acid sequence: CASSLQGGYEQFF.

This chain uses TRBV5-1 with TRBJ1-3; D might be TRBD1 (6 bases). CDR1 SGHRS and CDR2 YFSETQ come from the germline V gene. This CDR3 region has 15 residues. V lost 3 bases, J lost 4 bases, and 14 bases lay in between. CDR3 loop: CASSSGGREGNTIYF. CDR3 in DNA: TGCGCCAGCAGCTCGGGGGGGCGCGAAGGAAACACCATATATTTT.

This clone appeared a few times. The chain joins TRBV14 to TRBJ2-2; no reliable D call. V was clipped by 4 bases and J by 4 bases, with 7 bases between them. The germline CDR1 and CDR2 sequences are SGHDN and FVKESK. This CDR3 has 13 residues. The chain's CDR3 is CASSPQATGELFF. DNA for the CDR3: TGTGCCAGCAGCCCTCAGGCCACCGGGGAGCTGTTTTTT.

This clone was counted a few times. This chain links TRBV7-9 with TRBJ2-6, with 10 nucleotides matching TRBD2. The ends lost 5 bases at V and 4 bases at J; junction bases unmatched: 14. This CDR3 has 19 residues. Germline V gene sequence: CDR1 SEHNR, CDR2 FQNEAQ (reference sequence). The DNA of the CDR3 is TGTGCCAGCAGCCCCAGGCAAGGTAGCGGGAGGCGAGGGGCCAACGTCCTGACTTTC. This encodes CASSPRQGSGRRGANVLTF.

The chain is built from TRBV6-1 and TRBJ2-3; 8 bases are shared with TRBD1. The CDR3 spans 13 residues. Germline V gene data show CDR1 as MNHNS and CDR2 as SASEGT. J lost 1 base, V lost 6 bases, and 0 bases had no gene match. The CDR3 loop reads CASRGQGTDTQYF. CDR3 bases: TGTGCCAGCAGGGGACAGGGCACAGATACGCAGTATTTT.